The 26 T cell receptor beta chains listed next were all sequenced from one sample in a study of Tregs in tolerant kidney transplant recipients. Here immunoSEQ multiplex PCR was the method, and the copy in TCRdb shows in-frame clones only, minus some. The record lists roughly 50,000 clones, of which the ten most abundant hold roughly 0.8%. The sample here was CD4+ T cells from blood, taken before the transplant. Receptors originate from a human donor who received a combined kidney and bone marrow transplant.

As regards this clone: The read is 3 residues too short to cover the CDR3 end, so that end is filled in from the germline J gene. The V and J genes are TRBV2 and TRBJ2-5; tentatively, D is TRBD1 (5 bases). Germline V gene sequence: CDR1 SNHLY, CDR2 FYNNEI. This CDR3 comprises 14 residues. Trimming removed 10 bases from V and 4 bases from J, with 19 bases in between. CDR3 bases read: TGTGCCACCCCAAGGGAAACAGGTTTAGAGACC. Translation gives CATPRETGLET. The entire CDR3 is CATPRETGLETQYF.

About this clone itself: Coverage ceases 3 residues before the CDR3 finishes, and the germline J gene fills in the end. V usage is TRBV2 and J usage is TRBJ2-2, with 8 bases that match TRBD2. J lost 4 bases, V lost 6 bases, and 4 bases had no gene match. The CDR3 length is 14 residues. Per the germline V gene, CDR1 is SNHLY and CDR2 is FYNNEI. The covered CDR3 bases are TGTGCCAGCAGAGAGCGGGAGACCACCGGGGAG. This encodes CASRERETTGE. The entire CDR3 sequence reads CASRERETTGELFF.

CDR3: CASSLASTNTEAFF. The part of the CDR3 DNA that was read is TGCGCCAGCAGCTTGGCCTCTACGAACACTGAA. This chain links TRBV5-1 with TRBJ1-1; no definite D call. The sequenced fragment ends 3 residues before the CDR3 boundary, so the rest is inferred from the germline J gene. The CDR3 extends over 14 amino acids. The germline CDR1 and CDR2 sequences are SGHRS and YFSETQ. V was pared by 0 bases and J by 1 base, with 7 bases between. Combining the CDR3 with reference TRBV5-1 and TRBJ1-1 gives the whole variable domain KAGVTQTPRYLIKTRGQQVTLSCSPISGHRSVSWYQQTPGQGLQFLFEYFSETQRNKGNFPGRFSGRQFSNSRSEMNVSTLELGDSALYLCASSLASTNTEAFFGQGTRLTVV.

Concerning this clone: The read gets to within 3 residues of the CDR3 end, and the germline J gene fills in the rest. The chain is built from TRBV19 and TRBJ1-6; D is uncertain. This CDR3 has 14 amino acids. The ends were cut back, 10 bases at V and 5 bases at J, with 15 bases in the middle. Germline CDR1 is LNHDA and CDR2 is SQIVND (reference sequence). The CDR3 DNA, read in part, is TGTGCCACCGAATCGTTGCTAAATAATTCACCC. Encoded protein: CATESLLNNSP. The CDR3 as a whole reads CATESLLNNSPLHF.

As regards this clone: The read terminates 3 residues before the CDR3 end, so the remaining end is supplied by the germline J gene. The chain carries TRBV6-4 and TRBJ1-6, with 7 bases aligning to TRBD1. Trimming cost V 6 bases and J 11 bases; bases outside gene matches: 7. CDR1 MRHNA and CDR2 SNTAGT come from the germline V gene. There are 13 residues in the CDR3. The CDR3 region is CASSRDSTTPLHF. Incomplete CDR3 DNA: TGTGCCAGCAGCCGGGACAGTACTACACCC.

On this clone: The read ends 3 residues shy of where the CDR3 ends; the end is completed using the germline J gene. The V and J genes are TRBV7-2 and TRBJ1-2, with D tentatively TRBD1 (5 bases). Trimming stripped 5 bases from V and 7 bases from J, with 14 bases between. Germline values: CDR1 SGHTA, CDR2 FQGNSA. This CDR3 region has 13 residues. Incomplete CDR3 DNA: TGTGCCAGCAGCCGTGGGAGGGGCCTTGGC. Translation: CASSRGRGLG. The full CDR3 is CASSRGRGLGYTF.

On this clone: Read data end 3 residues before the CDR3 end; the end is taken from the germline J gene. The V gene is TRBV30, the J gene TRBJ1-1; maybe TRBD1 (5 bases). V lost 3 bases and J 3 bases, leaving 5 bases between the germline ends. In germline, CDR1 is GTSNPN, CDR2 SVGIG (reference sequence). The CDR3 consists of 11 residues. The CDR3 DNA, read in part, is TGTGCCTGGAGAGGGGACACTGAA. Amino acid sequence: CAWRGDTE. The whole CDR3 reads CAWRGDTEAFF. The whole variable domain, remainder taken from reference TRBV30 and TRBJ1-1, is SQTIHQWPATLVQPVGSPLSLECTVEGTSNPNLYWYRQAAGRGLQLLFYSVGIGQISSEVPQNLSASRPQDRQFILSSKKLLLSDSGFYLCAWRGDTEAFFGQGTRLTVV.

Remarks on this clone: The read halts 3 residues ahead of the CDR3 end, with the missing end drawn from the germline J gene. V is TRBV6-2 or TRBV6-3 and J is TRBJ1-2; perhaps TRBD1 as D (6 bases). The V end was cut by 3 bases, the J end by 3 bases, with 8 bases between. The CDR3 consists of 13 residues. Germline CDR1 reads MNHEY; CDR2 reads SVGEGT. The CDR3 bases that were read are TGTGCCAGCAGTTATAACAGGGACTATGGC. This translates into CASSYNRDYG. The entire CDR3 reads CASSYNRDYGYTF.

In regard to this clone: The DNA ends 3 residues before the CDR3 does, and the rest of the CDR3 is filled in from the germline J gene. The genes are TRBV20-1 and TRBJ2-3, with D possibly being TRBD2 (6 bases). Germline V gene sequence: CDR1 DFQATT, CDR2 SNEGSKA (reference sequence). The length of the CDR3 is 15 residues. The V gene lost 0 bases and the J gene lost 2 bases, with 12 bases spanning the gap. The CDR3 reads CSARDRDSNTDTQYF. Partial CDR3 DNA: TGCAGTGCTAGAGATCGGGACTCAAACACAGATACG.

A remark on this clone: The sequenced fragment ends 3 residues before the CDR3 boundary, so the rest is inferred from the germline J gene. The genes are TRBV18 and TRBJ2-1, with 9 bases lining up with TRBD1. V was clipped by 6 bases and J by 7 bases; unmatched bases: 10. Germline V gene lookup returns CDR1 KGHSH and CDR2 LQKENI. The CDR3 totals 15 residues. CDR3 in amino acids: CASSSLQGALNEQFF. The CDR3 bases that were read are TGTGCCAGCTCCTCACTACAGGGGGCGCTTAATGAG.

In the case of this clone: The CDR3 extends 3 residues past the end of the read, so its final part is completed from the germline J gene. The V call is TRBV6-1, the J call TRBJ1-3; D gene unclear. The CDR3 has 14 amino acids. From germline, CDR1 is MNHNS and CDR2 SASEGT. V was shortened by 3 bases and J by 1 base, with 7 bases between the two germline ends. CDR3 DNA, as far as it was read: TGTGCCAGCAGTGATCGGTGGTCTGGAAACACC. Its protein product is CASSDRWSGNT. The entire CDR3 sequence reads CASSDRWSGNTIYF.

In the case of this clone: The CDR3 extends 3 residues past the end of the read, so its final part is completed from the germline J gene. The genes are TRBV30 and TRBJ1-5, with 9 bases lining up with TRBD1. CDR1 is GTSNPN, CDR2 SVGIG, per germline (reference sequence). V was pared by 0 bases and J by 4 bases, with 13 bases of the junction left unmatched. The CDR3 totals 18 residues. CDR3 residues: CAWSVWPPGQGGNQPQHF. CDR3 DNA (partial): TGTGCCTGGAGTGTCTGGCCCCCGGGACAGGGAGGTAATCAGCCC. The full variable domain, with the rest looked up from reference TRBV30 and TRBJ1-5, is SQTIHQWPATLVQPVGSPLSLECTVEGTSNPNLYWYRQAAGRGLQLLFYSVGIGQISSEVPQNLSASRPQDRQFILSSKKLLLSDSGFYLCAWSVWPPGQGGNQPQHFGDGTRLSIL.

CDR3 loop: CASSTGLEQYF. The sequenced CDR3 bases are TGTGCCAGCTCGACAGGGCTCGAG. The chain is built from TRBV18 and TRBJ2-7, with 7 nucleotides matching TRBD1. The CDR3 is cut off 3 residues early in the read; its end comes from the germline J gene. Trimming removed 6 bases from V and 6 bases from J; junction bases left unmatched: 2. Per the germline V gene, CDR1 is KGHSH and CDR2 is LQKENI. The CDR3 totals 11 residues. Based on the CDR3 plus reference TRBV18 and TRBJ2-7, the full variable domain is NAGVMQNPRHLVRRRGQEARLRCSPMKGHSHVYWYRQLPEEGLKFMVYLQKENIIDESGMPKERFSAEFPKEGPSILRIQQVVRGDSAAYFCASSTGLEQYFGPGTRLTVT.

About this clone: Read data end 3 residues before the CDR3 end; the end is taken from the germline J gene. The chain employs TRBV7-9 and TRBJ2-1, with D maybe TRBD2 (6 bases). Germline CDR1 and CDR2: SEHNR and FQNEAQ (reference sequence). V was shortened by 3 bases and J by 1 base, with 10 bases between the two germline ends. The CDR3 is 15 amino acids. Partial CDR3 DNA: TGTGCCAGCAGCTTCCTTGGGGGGTCCTACAATGAG. Translation: CASSFLGGSYNE. The CDR3 in its entirety is CASSFLGGSYNEQFF.

Points on this clone: An end of the junction differs from the germline gene, which may be a read error. The CDR3 here is CVSSSGQTNEQFF. The sequenced CDR3 bases are TGCGTCAGCAGCTCAGGACAGACCAATGAG. This chain joins TRBV5-1 and TRBJ2-1; maybe TRBD1 (6 bases). The read terminates 3 residues ahead of where the CDR3 ends, so the germline J gene completes it. Germline CDR1 is SGHRS and CDR2 is YFSETQ. The CDR3 is 13 amino acids.

As concerns this clone: The read ends 3 residues early relative to the CDR3; the germline J gene fills the gap. The rearrangement links TRBV18 to TRBJ2-7; TRBD2 is a possible D gene (7 bases). V lost 6 bases and J lost 4, with 10 bases in between. CDR1 and CDR2 (germline): KGHSH, LQKENI. The CDR3 runs to 12 residues. The DNA read from the CDR3 is TGTGCCAGCTCGGAGGGGGGGTACGAG. Translating gives CASSEGGYE. The CDR3, in full, reads CASSEGGYEQYF. The full variable domain, in which reference TRBV18 and TRBJ2-7 provide the parts outside the CDR3, is NAGVMQNPRHLVRRRGQEARLRCSPMKGHSHVYWYRQLPEEGLKFMVYLQKENIIDESGMPKERFSAEFPKEGPSILRIQQVVRGDSAAYFCASSEGGYEQYFGPGTRLTVT.

With respect to this clone: The CDR3 goes on 3 residues after the read ends, and that part is filled in from the germline J gene. The V gene is TRBV2, the J gene TRBJ1-5; D remains unclear. Germline CDR1 is SNHLY and CDR2 is FYNNEI. V was shortened by 6 bases and J by 5 bases, with 8 bases between the two germline ends. The CDR3 spans 12 residues. Partial CDR3 DNA: TGTGCCAGCAGCCGAGGCTATCAGCCC. It encodes CASSRGYQP. The entire CDR3 is CASSRGYQPQHF.

On this clone: From the germline J gene comes the end of the CDR3, since the read stops 3 residues before it. The chain uses TRBV18 and TRBJ1-3, with no clear D. Germline V gene sequence: CDR1 KGHSH, CDR2 LQKENI. This CDR3 region has 15 residues. V was trimmed by 6 bases and J by 0 bases, leaving 12 bases between them. CDR3 sequence reads: CASSVDKGSGNTIYF. The sequenced CDR3 bases are TGTGCCAGCTCCGTCGACAAGGGCTCTGGAAACACC.

For this clone: Sequencing ends 3 residues short of the CDR3 end; the germline J gene provides the rest. The gene calls are TRBV5-1 and TRBJ2-6; D not certain. Trimming took 4 bases from V and 0 from J, leaving 11 bases between them. Germline V gives CDR1 SGHRS, CDR2 YFSETQ. CDR3 length: 16 amino acids. The part of the CDR3 DNA that was read is TGCGCCAGCAGCAGCACCCTTAGCTCTGGGGCCAACGTC. Its translation: CASSSTLSSGANV. The whole CDR3 protein is CASSSTLSSGANVLTF.

A remark on this clone: The DNA ends 3 residues before the CDR3 does, and the rest of the CDR3 is filled in from the germline J gene. V usage is TRBV29-1 and J usage is TRBJ1-1; D is ambiguous. Trimming removed 8 bases at V and 4 bases at J, with 11 bases between. The length of the CDR3 is 11 residues. CDR1 and CDR2 (germline): SQVTM, ANQGSEA. The CDR3 spells CSSYRGTEAFF. CDR3 DNA (partial): TGCAGCTCATACCGGGGCACTGAA.

Remarks on this clone: Coverage ceases 3 residues before the CDR3 finishes, and the germline J gene fills in the end. The V gene is TRBV7-2, the J gene TRBJ1-2, with 7 bases matching TRBD1. V shed 2 bases, J shed 7 bases, and the junction held 10 bases outside the gene matches. The CDR3 sequence is 15 residues long. Germline lookup yields CDR1 SGHTA and CDR2 FQGNSA. The DNA read from the CDR3 is TGTGCCAGCAGCTTACAAAACAGGGGTGAGGGTGGC. This translates into CASSLQNRGEGG. The CDR3 reads in full as CASSLQNRGEGGYTF.

With respect to this clone: The missing CDR3 end, 3 residues past where the read stops, is filled in from the germline J gene. The rearrangement uses TRBV5-3 and TRBJ1-2; 8 bases agree with TRBD1. TRBV5-3 is given ORF status, its function remaining uncertain. The CDR3 consists of 17 residues. The CDR3 DNA, read in part, is TGTGCCAGAAGCTCTTACGATGATAAGACAGGGGTGGGCGGC. The encoded protein is CARSSYDDKTGVGG. The CDR3 in its entirety is CARSSYDDKTGVGGYTF.

Notes on this clone: The read finishes 3 residues shy of the CDR3 end, and the germline J gene is used to complete it. The chain combines TRBV7-8 with TRBJ2-5; 10 bases agree with TRBD2. CDR3 length: 15 amino acids. V was clipped by 3 bases and J by 1 base; unmatched bases: 2. The germline CDR1 and CDR2 sequences are SGHVS and FQNEAQ. CDR3 DNA (partial): TGTGCCAGCAGCTTCAGGACTAGCGGCCAAGAGACC. Protein: CASSFRTSGQET. The full CDR3 is CASSFRTSGQETQYF.

Details on this clone: The observed sequence ends 3 residues before the CDR3 terminus, with the missing tail filled in from the germline J gene. The chain couples TRBV10-3 to TRBJ1-2; D is undetermined. Trimming took off 5 bases at V and 2 bases at J, with 9 bases between the two ends. The CDR3 spans 13 residues. The V gene's germline CDR1 is ENHRY and CDR2 SYGVKD. CDR3: CAISTDTNYGYTF. The CDR3 bases that were read are TGTGCCATCAGTACCGACACAAACTATGGC.

Of note for this clone: The read halts 3 residues ahead of the CDR3 end, with the missing end drawn from the germline J gene. The genes are TRBV10-1 and TRBJ1-1; tentatively, D is TRBD1 (5 bases). Germline V gene data show CDR1 as WNHNN and CDR2 as SYGVQD (reference sequence). The V end lost 4 bases, the J end lost 5 bases, and 14 bases lay between the germline ends. The CDR3 extends over 14 amino acids. The sequenced CDR3 bases are TGCGCCAGCAGTGGTAGAGGGGCGAAAACTGAA. Its protein product is CASSGRGAKTE. The CDR3 in full is CASSGRGAKTEAFF.

As concerns this clone: The read ends 3 residues before the CDR3 terminus; that terminus is restored from the germline J gene. The chain uses TRBV5-1 and TRBJ2-2; TRBD1 matches at 7 bases. Germline V gives CDR1 SGHRS, CDR2 YFSETQ. The CDR3 consists of 17 residues. Unmatched junction bases numbered 13, after V lost 5 bases and J lost 3 bases. CDR3 bases read: TGCGCCAGCAGTTTTGTGACAGGTCAGGGGGACACCGGGGAG. Protein product: CASSFVTGQGDTGE. The full CDR3 protein reads CASSFVTGQGDTGELFF.